The 15 T cell receptor beta chains below were found in one sample sequenced in a study of T-cell memory formation after mild COVID-19. Via MiXCR, TCRdb re-called the 5' RACE reads, giving one row per CDR3 protein. The sample contains some 340,000 distinct CDR3 sequences, 10% to 15% of which appear only once. Input material: PBMCs or a T cell subset sorted from them (not recorded which). Source of these receptors: a man younger than 35 who had mild COVID-19 (a few samples of this study predate the infection). Cell type and time point are not known.

In its sample, this clonotype was seen a few times. The V gene is TRBV9, the J gene TRBJ2-7; possible D gene TRBD2, 5 bases. CDR1 is SGDLS, CDR2 YYNGEE, per germline. The CDR3 runs to 14 residues. V was clipped by 0 bases and J by 5 bases, with 12 bases between them. CDR3 sequence: CASSVGLAVDEQYF. The CDR3 DNA sequence: TGTGCCAGCAGCGTAGGCCTAGCTGTTGACGAGCAGTACTTC. Full variable domain (remainder filled in from reference TRBV9 and TRBJ2-7): DSGVTQTPKHLITATGQRVTLRCSPRSGDLSVYWYQQSLDQGLQFLIQYYNGEERAKGNILERFSAQQFPDLHSELNLSSLELGDSALYFCASSVGLAVDEQYFGPGTRLTVT.

The chain is built from TRBV29-1 and TRBJ2-7; 8 bases map to TRBD1. The CDR3 has 13 residues. V shed 8 bases, J shed 2 bases, and the junction held 8 bases outside the gene matches. Looked up from germline, CDR1 is SQVTM and CDR2 is ANQGSEA. DNA for the CDR3: TGCAGCACCTTAGACAGGGGCACCTACGAGCAGTACTTC. Translating gives CSTLDRGTYEQYF.

The chain carries TRBV7-9 and TRBJ2-1; 8 nucleotides line up with TRBD2. The CDR3 covers 15 residues. CDR1 and CDR2 from the germline V gene are SEHNR and FQNEAQ (reference sequence). V was pared by 1 base and J by 5 bases, with 4 bases of the junction left unmatched. The CDR3 sequence: CASSLGGGKDNEQFF. DNA for the CDR3: TGTGCCAGCAGCTTAGGCGGGGGGAAGGACAATGAGCAGTTCTTC.

This clonotype was recorded a few times. J is TRBJ1-4 and V is TRBV25-1, with 7 bases matching TRBD1. The germline gives CDR1 MGHDK, CDR2 SYGVNS. V was clipped by 6 bases and J by 6 bases; unmatched bases: 13. There are 16 residues in the CDR3. In DNA, the CDR3 is TGTGCCAGCAGCCGACAGGGTTTCTGGGCGGATGAAAAACTGTTTTTT. Encoded protein: CASSRQGFWADEKLFF.

There are a few counts of this clonotype. V gene TRBV6-2 or TRBV6-3 combines with J gene TRBJ2-3, with D maybe TRBD2 (7 bases). The CDR3 spans 17 residues. Trimming stripped 5 bases from V and 2 bases from J, with 20 bases between. CDR1 and CDR2 (germline): MNHEY, SVGEGT. In nucleotides, the CDR3 is TGTGCCAGCAGTCCCAGAGTGGGGCGGGGGCTCACAGATACGCAGTATTTT. It yields the protein CASSPRVGRGLTDTQYF.

The V call is TRBV10-3, the J call TRBJ2-5, with D possibly matching TRBD1 (5 bases). Germline CDR1 reads ENHRY; CDR2 reads SYGVKD. The CDR3 totals 14 residues. V was clipped by 0 bases and J by 4 bases, with 9 bases between them. The CDR3 reads CAISESGRGETQYF. DNA of the CDR3: TGTGCCATCAGTGAGTCCGGTAGGGGAGAGACCCAGTACTTC.

The V and J genes are TRBV18 and TRBJ1-1, with D possibly being TRBD1 (5 bases). The germline V and J ends were trimmed by 6 bases and 6 bases, with 17 bases remaining between them. The germline V gene encodes CDR1 KGHSH and CDR2 LQKENI. The length of the CDR3 is 14 residues. The CDR3 protein is CASSGSAGRAEAFF. CDR3 DNA sequence: TGTGCCAGCTCGGGATCGGCAGGGAGGGCTGAAGCTTTCTTT.

V is TRBV12-3 or TRBV12-4 and J is TRBJ1-2, with D possibly TRBD1 on 5 matching bases. The V end was cut by 5 bases, the J end by 8 bases, with 12 bases between. This CDR3 contains 12 residues. The chain's CDR3 is CASSPGSFGYTF. The CDR3 DNA follows: TGTGCCAGCAGTCCAGGGTCTTTCGGCTACACCTTC.

In its sample, this clonotype was seen a few times. The chain carries TRBV11-3 and TRBJ2-2, with D hard to call. Trimming shortened V by 4 bases and J by 7 bases, and 7 bases separated the two germline ends. The CDR3 consists of 12 residues. Germline V CDR1 and CDR2: SGHNT, YENEEA. The CDR3 reads CASSSPIGELFF. In DNA, the CDR3 is TGTGCCAGCAGCTCCCCGATCGGGGAGCTGTTTTTT.

At least ten counts were recorded for this clonotype. This chain uses TRBV7-9 with TRBJ1-2; D is unresolved. Germline CDR1 is SEHNR and CDR2 is FQNEAQ (reference sequence). Trimming left V 1 base short and J 4 bases short, with 4 bases between. The CDR3 has 12 amino acids. In DNA form, the CDR3 reads TGTGCCAGCAGCTTAGAAGCCTATGGCTACACCTTC. Translation gives CASSLEAYGYTF.

The rearrangement uses TRBV18 and TRBJ2-7, with TRBD2 as a possible D gene (5 bases). Trimming left V 4 bases short and J 5 bases short, with 18 bases between. The CDR3 runs 15 residues. Germline CDR1 KGHSH, CDR2 LQKENI. The CDR3 loop is CASSLGVETAHEQYV. The CDR3, as DNA: TGTGCCAGCTCACTCGGGGTAGAGACCGCTCACGAGCAGTACGTC.

This clonotype was found many times. The gene calls are TRBV5-1 and TRBJ1-1; 9 bases are shared with TRBD1. Germline CDR1 reads SGHRS; CDR2 reads YFSETQ. The CDR3 contains 14 residues. Trimming cost V 2 bases and J 6 bases; bases outside gene matches: 5. CDR3 region: CASSLQGAGAEAFF. CDR3 bases: TGCGCCAGCAGCTTACAGGGGGCCGGGGCTGAAGCTTTCTTT.

The rearrangement joins TRBV6-2 or TRBV6-3 to TRBJ1-1; D unresolved. From germline, CDR1 is MNHEY and CDR2 SVGEGT. This CDR3 has 16 residues. The V end was cut by 0 bases, the J end by 4 bases, with 15 bases between. The CDR3 spells CASSYSTLAGFTEAFF. As DNA, the CDR3 is TGTGCCAGCAGTTACTCAACACTAGCGGGGTTCACTGAAGCTTTCTTT.

V is TRBV7-9 and J is TRBJ2-3; TRBD1 might be the D (6 bases). Trimming stripped 4 bases from V and 3 bases from J, with 14 bases between. The CDR3 sequence is 15 residues long. Looked up from germline, CDR1 is SEHNR and CDR2 is FQNEAQ (reference sequence). The CDR3 spells CASSSDAQGTDTQYF. Written as DNA, the CDR3 is TGTGCCAGCAGCTCCGACGCCCAGGGGACAGATACGCAGTATTTT.

The chain combines TRBV7-3 with TRBJ2-3; D might be TRBD1 or TRBD2, each matching 5 bases. CDR3 size: 16 residues. Trimming cost V 5 bases and J 2 bases, with 17 bases left between them. In germline, CDR1 is SGHTA, CDR2 FQGTGA. The CDR3 DNA reads as TGTGCCAGCAGCCCTCAACCCTGGGGGTCCACAGATACGCAGTATTTT. Its translation: CASSPQPWGSTDTQYF. The complete variable domain, with remaining parts taken from reference TRBV7-3 and TRBJ2-3, reads GAGVSQTPSNKVTEKGKYVELRCDPISGHTALYWYRQSLGQGPEFLIYFQGTGAADDSGLPNDRFFAVRPEGSVSTLKIQRTERGDSAVYLCASSPQPWGSTDTQYFGPGTRLTVL.